This TCR beta chain was found in a study of blood T cells in healthy people across ages. In this sample, this clonotype turned up a few times. Primed by a sample-barcoded 5' primer and a J-beta primer mix, a second PCR proceeded for 7 to 11 cycles. MiXCR, applied by TCRdb to the 5' RACE reads, yields one record per CDR3 protein. Among some 800,000 distinct CDR3 sequences listed, 25% were seen once. The length of the CDR3 is 14 residues. The germline CDR1 and CDR2 sequences are SGHVS and FQNEAQ. V was trimmed by 4 bases and J by 2 bases, leaving 10 bases between them. The same data also contributed to another study, on T cells of mothers and their children. That paper notes: Researchers report slightly higher, though non-significant, overlap in related mother-child pairs than in unrelated pairs.

The source of this sequence is a boy between 5 and 17 years old in good health. The chain joins TRBV7-8 to TRBJ2-3, with D perhaps given as TRBD1 or TRBD2 (6 bases each). The sequencing sample was made of blood. The DNA of the CDR3 is TGTGCCAGCAGCTATAGGGGGGACACAGATACGCAGTATTTT. The encoded protein is CASSYRGDTDTQYF.